This T cell receptor (beta chain) was documented in a study of a mutant IDH1 vaccine in newly diagnosed glioma. General study results and limits: Immune responses arising from the vaccine appeared in around 92% of patients.

TCRdb's copy holds only in-frame clones and misses some; the assay was immunoSEQ multiplex PCR. The sample has roughly 70,000 clones, nearly 85% seen once. Noted time point: week 23, last vaccination. Vaccinated patients received 300 ug of mutant IDH1 20-mer peptide per dose, with topical imiquimod. Note on this clone: Antigen: not known.

This specimen consisted of PBMCs, obtained from a glioma patient whose treatment included an IDH1 peptide vaccine. The TCR originated in a man in his late teens or twenties with glioma.

CDR3 sequence (DNA): TGTGCCAGCAGCTTTTGGTCGGGTGGCTACACCTTC. Its translation: CASSFWSGGYTF. V and J are TRBV7-9 and TRBJ1-2; D gene uncertain. V was trimmed by 3 bases and J by 7 bases, leaving 9 bases between them. Germline CDR1 and CDR2: SEHNR and FQNEAQ (reference sequence). This CDR3 comprises 12 residues.